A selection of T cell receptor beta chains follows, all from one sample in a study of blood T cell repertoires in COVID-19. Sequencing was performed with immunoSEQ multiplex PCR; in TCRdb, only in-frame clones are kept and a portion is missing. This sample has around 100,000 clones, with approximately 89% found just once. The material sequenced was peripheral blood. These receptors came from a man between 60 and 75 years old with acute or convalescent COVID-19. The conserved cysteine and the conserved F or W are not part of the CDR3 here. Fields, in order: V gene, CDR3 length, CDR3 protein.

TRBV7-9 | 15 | ASSSSDRGRSYNEQF
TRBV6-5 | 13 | ASSSHRRYPPEQF
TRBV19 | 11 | ASSQTPSGGYT
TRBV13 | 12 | ASSFTGSSYEQY
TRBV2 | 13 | ASRARDTPNQPQH
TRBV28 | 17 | ASSLPSTTGQGADQPQH
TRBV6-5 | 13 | ASSYSAQQGASQY
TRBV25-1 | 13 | ASSDLGAGTGELF
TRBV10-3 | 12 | AISFDRGPSPLH
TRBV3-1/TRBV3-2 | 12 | ASSQGDRNSPLH
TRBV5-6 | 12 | ASSFDRTTDTQY
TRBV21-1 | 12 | ASSGKRQNTEAF
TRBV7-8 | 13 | ASSLGGGPNQPQH
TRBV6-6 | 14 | ASSSGRLAGTDTQY
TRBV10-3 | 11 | AISGRDKETQY
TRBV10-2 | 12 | ASSGQGANQPQH
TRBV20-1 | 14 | SASPLRQGRDYEQY
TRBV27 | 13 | ASSPLDTTNYGYT
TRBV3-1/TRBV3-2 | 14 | ASSQTGGTGTYGYT
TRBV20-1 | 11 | SASLAVWDTQY